This T cell receptor (beta chain) stems from a study of blood T cell repertoires in COVID-19. For the study at large: PBMCs, B-cell-depleted T cells, or T cells provided the cDNA or gDNA that made up the material.

This CDR3 has 11 residues. V lost 10 bases and J 6 bases, leaving 13 bases between the germline ends. Germline V gene lookup returns CDR1 SEHNR and CDR2 FQNEAQ (reference sequence). Method: immunoSEQ multiplex PCR; TCRdb's copy keeps in-frame clones and lacks some. The table has 80,000 or so clones, about 89% seen once. V gene TRBV7-9 combines with J gene TRBJ2-7, with D tentatively TRBD1 (5 bases). The sequence came from a woman aged 55-70 years with acute or convalescent COVID-19. The sample taken for sequencing was peripheral blood. DNA for the CDR3: TGTGCCATATTAACAGGATCCGAGCAGTACTTC. This encodes CAILTGSEQYF.